This TCR beta chain was obtained from a study of cytotoxic CD8 clonotypes in ibrutinib-treated CLL. The repertoire was sequenced with immunoSEQ multiplex PCR; TCRdb's copy has only in-frame clones and lacks some. The sample gives around 140,000 clones, around 80% of which show up once; less than 8.5% is in the top ten. This CDR3 has 14 residues. The ends lost 0 bases at V and 3 bases at J; junction bases unmatched: 3. Germline V CDR1 and CDR2: SGHRS, YFSETQ. The clonotype was recovered from a human donor with chronic lymphocytic leukemia. The sample in question was PBMCs, obtained after 36 months of ibrutinib treatment. The chain couples TRBV5-1 to TRBJ2-7, with 7 positions matching TRBD1. CDR3 protein: CASSLVAGGYEQYF. Written as DNA, the CDR3 is TGCGCCAGCAGCTTGGTAGCAGGGGGCTACGAGCAGTACTTC. Looking up the rest from reference TRBV5-1 and TRBJ2-7 gives the full variable domain: KAGVTQTPRYLIKTRGQQVTLSCSPISGHRSVSWYQQTPGQGLQFLFEYFSETQRNKGNFPGRFSGRQFSNSRSEMNVSTLELGDSALYLCASSLVAGGYEQYFGPGTRLTVT.